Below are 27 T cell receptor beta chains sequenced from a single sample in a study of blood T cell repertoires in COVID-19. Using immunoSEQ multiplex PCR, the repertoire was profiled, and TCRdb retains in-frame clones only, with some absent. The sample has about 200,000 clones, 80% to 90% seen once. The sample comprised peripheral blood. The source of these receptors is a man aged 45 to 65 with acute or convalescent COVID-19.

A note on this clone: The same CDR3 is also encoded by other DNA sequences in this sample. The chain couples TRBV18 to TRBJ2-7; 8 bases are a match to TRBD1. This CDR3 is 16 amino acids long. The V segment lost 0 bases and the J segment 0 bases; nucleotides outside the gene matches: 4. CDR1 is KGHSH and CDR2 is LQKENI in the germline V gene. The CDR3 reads CASSPPSGGTSYEQYF. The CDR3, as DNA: TGTGCCAGCTCACCACCTTCAGGGGGCACCTCCTACGAGCAGTACTTC.

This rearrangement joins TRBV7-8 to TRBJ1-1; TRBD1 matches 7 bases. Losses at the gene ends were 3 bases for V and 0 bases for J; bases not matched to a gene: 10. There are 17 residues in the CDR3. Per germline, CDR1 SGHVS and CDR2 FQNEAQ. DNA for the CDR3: TGTGCCAGCAGCTTGAAAGGGGACAGTAGTATGAACACTGAAGCTTTCTTT. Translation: CASSLKGDSSMNTEAFF.

The CDR3 sequence: CAISESGQGKFVYF. The CDR3 nucleotides read TGTGCCATCAGTGAGTCGGGACAGGGGAAATTTGTGTACTTC. The chain joins TRBV10-3 to TRBJ2-7; TRBD1 agrees at 10 bases. V was clipped by 0 bases and J by 12 bases; unmatched bases: 8. CDR1 and CDR2 (germline): ENHRY, SYGVKD. This CDR3 spans 14 amino acids.

This chain's CDR3 is CASSEAGGGRQPQHF. Written as DNA, the CDR3 is TGTGCCAGCAGTGAAGCGGGGGGGGGAAGGCAGCCCCAGCATTTT. V and J are TRBV6-1 and TRBJ1-5; the D gene is possibly TRBD1 (5 bases). This CDR3 spans 15 amino acids. CDR1 MNHNS and CDR2 SASEGT come from the germline V gene. Trimming took 0 bases from V and 7 from J, leaving 13 bases between them.

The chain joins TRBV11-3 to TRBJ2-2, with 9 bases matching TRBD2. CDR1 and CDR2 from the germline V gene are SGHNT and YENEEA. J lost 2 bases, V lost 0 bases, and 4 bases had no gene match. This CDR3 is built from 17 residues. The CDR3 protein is CASSLEYGTSNTGELFF. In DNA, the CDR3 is TGTGCCAGCAGCTTAGAGTATGGGACTAGCAACACCGGGGAGCTGTTTTTT.

This chain's CDR3 is CASSPIRQGSNQPQHF. CDR3 in DNA: TGTGCCAGCAGCCCTATCCGACAGGGAAGCAATCAGCCCCAGCATTTT. The chain is built from TRBV7-8 and TRBJ1-5, with 7 nucleotides matching TRBD1. In germline, CDR1 is SGHVS, CDR2 FQNEAQ. The ends lost 5 bases at V and 1 base at J; junction bases unmatched: 8. The CDR3 runs to 16 residues.

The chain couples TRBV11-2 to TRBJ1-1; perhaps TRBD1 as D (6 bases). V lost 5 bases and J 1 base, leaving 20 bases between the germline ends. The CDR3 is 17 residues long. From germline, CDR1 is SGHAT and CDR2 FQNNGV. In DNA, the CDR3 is TGTGCCAGCAGCCCCCTCCGATCCACAGGGAAGAACACTGAAGCTTTCTTT. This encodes CASSPLRSTGKNTEAFF.

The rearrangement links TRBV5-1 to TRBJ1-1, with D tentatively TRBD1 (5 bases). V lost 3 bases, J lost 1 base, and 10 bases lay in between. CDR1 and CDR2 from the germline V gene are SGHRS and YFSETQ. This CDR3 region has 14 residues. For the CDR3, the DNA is TGCGCCAGCAGCTCCCGACAGACGAACACTGAAGCTTTCTTT. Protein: CASSSRQTNTEAFF.

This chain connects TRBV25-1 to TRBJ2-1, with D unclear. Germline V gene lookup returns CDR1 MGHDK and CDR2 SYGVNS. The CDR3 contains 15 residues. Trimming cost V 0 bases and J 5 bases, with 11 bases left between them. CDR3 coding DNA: TGTGCCAGCAGTGAATATACAGCTGGTCACAATGAGCAGTTCTTC. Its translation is CASSEYTAGHNEQFF.

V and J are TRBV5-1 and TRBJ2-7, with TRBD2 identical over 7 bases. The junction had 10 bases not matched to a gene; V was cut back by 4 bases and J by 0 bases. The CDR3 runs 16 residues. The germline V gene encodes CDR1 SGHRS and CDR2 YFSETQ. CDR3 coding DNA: TGCGCCAGCAGCGCCTTGGGAAGCGGGGACTCCTACGAGCAGTACTTC. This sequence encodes CASSALGSGDSYEQYF.

CDR3 DNA: TGTGCCAGCAGTTTGGTGGACAGGGATCCTTATGGCTACACCTTC. It codes for CASSLVDRDPYGYTF. The chain couples TRBV28 to TRBJ1-2, with 8 bases matching TRBD1. The CDR3 runs to 15 residues. The V gene's germline CDR1 is MDHEN and CDR2 SYDVKM. Losses at the gene ends were 3 bases for V and 5 bases for J; bases not matched to a gene: 8.

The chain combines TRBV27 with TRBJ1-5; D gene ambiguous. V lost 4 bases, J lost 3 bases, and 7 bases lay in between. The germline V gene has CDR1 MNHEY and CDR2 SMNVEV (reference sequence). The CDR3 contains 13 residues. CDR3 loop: CASSSRDNQPQHF. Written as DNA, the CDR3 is TGTGCCAGCAGTTCCCGGGACAATCAGCCCCAGCATTTT.

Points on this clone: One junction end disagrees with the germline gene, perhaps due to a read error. The CDR3 DNA reads as TGTGCCAGCACCCAACTCGGCGGGGGGGACAATGAGCAGTTCTTC. It codes for CASTQLGGGDNEQFF. The chain carries TRBV3-1 (or the pseudogene TRBV3-2) and TRBJ2-1; TRBD2 matches at 9 bases. This CDR3 comprises 15 residues. Germline V lookup: CDR1 LGHDT, CDR2 YNNKEL (reference sequence).

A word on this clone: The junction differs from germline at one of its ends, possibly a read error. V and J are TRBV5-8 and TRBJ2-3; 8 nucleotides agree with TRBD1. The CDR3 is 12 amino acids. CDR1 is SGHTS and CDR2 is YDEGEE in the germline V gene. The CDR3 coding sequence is TGTGCCAGCAGCAGAACGACAGGGGCCCCCCCCTGG. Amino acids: CASSRTTGAPPW. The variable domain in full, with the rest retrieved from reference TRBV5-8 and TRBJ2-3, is EAGVTQSPTHLIKTRGQQATLRCSPISGHTSVYWYQQALGLGLQFLLWYDEGEERNRGNFPPRFSGRQFPNYSSELNVNALELEDSALYLCASSRTTGAPPWGPGTRLTVL.

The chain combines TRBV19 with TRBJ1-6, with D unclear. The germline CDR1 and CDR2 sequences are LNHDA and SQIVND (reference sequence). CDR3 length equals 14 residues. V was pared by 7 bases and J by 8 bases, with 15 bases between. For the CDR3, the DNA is TGTGCCAGTATGACGCCTCGTGAGGATTCACCCCTCCACTTT. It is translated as CASMTPREDSPLHF.

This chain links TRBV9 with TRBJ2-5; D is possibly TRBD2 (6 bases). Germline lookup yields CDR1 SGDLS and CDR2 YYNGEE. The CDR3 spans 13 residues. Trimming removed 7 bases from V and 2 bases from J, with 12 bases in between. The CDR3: CASGGSGQETQYF. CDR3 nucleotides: TGTGCCAGCGGGGGTAGCGGACAAGAGACCCAGTACTTC.

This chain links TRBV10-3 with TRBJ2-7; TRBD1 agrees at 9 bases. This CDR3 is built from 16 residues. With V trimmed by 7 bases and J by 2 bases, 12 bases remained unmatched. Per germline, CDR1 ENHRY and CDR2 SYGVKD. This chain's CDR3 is CAIMPGQGSIPYEQYF. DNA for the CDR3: TGTGCCATCATGCCGGGACAGGGATCGATTCCCTACGAGCAGTACTTC.

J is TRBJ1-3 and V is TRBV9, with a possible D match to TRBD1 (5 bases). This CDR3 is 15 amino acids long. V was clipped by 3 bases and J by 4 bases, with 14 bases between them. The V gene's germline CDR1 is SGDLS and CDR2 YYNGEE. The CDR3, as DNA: TGTGCCAGCAGCGACGGGGACGGAGGGGGAAACACCATATATTTT. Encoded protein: CASSDGDGGGNTIYF.

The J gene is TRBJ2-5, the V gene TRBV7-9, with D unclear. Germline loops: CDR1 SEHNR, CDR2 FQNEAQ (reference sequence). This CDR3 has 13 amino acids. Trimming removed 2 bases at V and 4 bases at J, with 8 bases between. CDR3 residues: CASSLYGSETQYF. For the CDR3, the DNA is TGTGCCAGCAGCTTATACGGTTCAGAGACCCAGTACTTC.

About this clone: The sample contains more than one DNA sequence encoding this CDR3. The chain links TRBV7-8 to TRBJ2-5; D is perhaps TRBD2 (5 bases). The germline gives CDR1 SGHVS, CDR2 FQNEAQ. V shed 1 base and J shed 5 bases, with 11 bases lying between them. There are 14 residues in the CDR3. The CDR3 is CASSLGRAPETQYF. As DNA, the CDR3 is TGTGCCAGCAGCTTAGGGCGGGCTCCGGAGACCCAGTACTTC.

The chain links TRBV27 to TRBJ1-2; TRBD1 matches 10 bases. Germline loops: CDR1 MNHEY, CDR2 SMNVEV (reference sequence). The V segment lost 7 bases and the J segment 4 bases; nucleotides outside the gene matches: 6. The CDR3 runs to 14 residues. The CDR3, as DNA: TGTGCCAGCACCTCAGGACAGGGGGGCTATGGCTACACCTTC. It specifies CASTSGQGGYGYTF.

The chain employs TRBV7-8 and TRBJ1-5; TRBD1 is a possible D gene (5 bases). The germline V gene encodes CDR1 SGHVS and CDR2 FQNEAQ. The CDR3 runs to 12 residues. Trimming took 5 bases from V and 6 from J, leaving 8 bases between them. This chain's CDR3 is CASSPRGQPQHF. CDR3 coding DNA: TGTGCCAGCAGCCCAAGGGGTCAGCCCCAGCATTTT.

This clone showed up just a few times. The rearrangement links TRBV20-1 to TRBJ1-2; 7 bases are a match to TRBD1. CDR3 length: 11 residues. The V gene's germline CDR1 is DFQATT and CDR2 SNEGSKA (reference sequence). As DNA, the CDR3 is TGCAGAACCCGACAGGGAGAGGGCTACACCTTC. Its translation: CRTRQGEGYTF.

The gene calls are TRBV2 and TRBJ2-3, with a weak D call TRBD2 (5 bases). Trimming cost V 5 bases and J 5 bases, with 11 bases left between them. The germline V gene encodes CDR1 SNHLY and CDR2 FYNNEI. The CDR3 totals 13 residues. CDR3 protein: CASSPPRGDTQYF. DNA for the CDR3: TGTGCCAGCAGTCCGCCCCGGGGAGATACGCAGTATTTT.

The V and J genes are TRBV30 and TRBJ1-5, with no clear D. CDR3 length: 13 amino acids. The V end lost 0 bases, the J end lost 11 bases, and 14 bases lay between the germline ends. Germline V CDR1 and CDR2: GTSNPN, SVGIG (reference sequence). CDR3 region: CAWSVGGKATQHF. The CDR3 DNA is TGTGCCTGGAGTGTCGGCGGGAAAGCTACCCAGCATTTT.

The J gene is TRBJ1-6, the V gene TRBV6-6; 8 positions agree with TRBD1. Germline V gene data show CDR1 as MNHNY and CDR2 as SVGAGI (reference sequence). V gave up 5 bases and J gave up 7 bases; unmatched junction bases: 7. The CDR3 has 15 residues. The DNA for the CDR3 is TGTGCCAGCAGTGGACAGGGCTCCCGAAATTCACCCCTCCACTTT. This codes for CASSGQGSRNSPLHF.

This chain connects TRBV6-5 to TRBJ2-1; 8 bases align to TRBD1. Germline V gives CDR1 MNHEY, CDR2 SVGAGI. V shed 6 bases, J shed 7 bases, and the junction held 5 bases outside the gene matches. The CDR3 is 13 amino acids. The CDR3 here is CASRGQGRNEQFF. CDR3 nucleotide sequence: TGTGCCAGCAGAGGACAGGGACGGAATGAGCAGTTCTTC.